This T cell receptor beta chain is from a study of technical replicates of blood from several donors. Profiled with immunoSEQ multiplex PCR; TCRdb holds only in-frame clones, not every one. Of about 73,000 clones listed, roughly 90% are singletons. The sample comprised PBMCs. The sequence was collected from a human donor in good health. Some clones in this sample may be carry-over from other donors' samples.

CDR3 bases: TGTGCCAGCAGTTACCCGCGGGGGACTGGGGCCAACGTCCTGACTTTC. Translated: CASSYPRGTGANVLTF. The chain has TRBV25-1 and TRBJ2-6; 7 bases line up with TRBD2. Trimming cost V 5 bases and J 2 bases; bases outside gene matches: 6. CDR3 length equals 16 residues. Germline assignment: CDR1 MGHDK and CDR2 SYGVNS.